Listed here are 11 T cell receptor beta chains from one sample, sequenced in a study of control samples from healthy donors and cancer patients. Data came from immunoSEQ multiplex PCR; TCRdb stores just in-frame clones and leaves some out. The data show about 190,000 clones, 80% to 95% seen once. Sequencing input: blood. Receptors were obtained from a young man in good health.

Only one count was recorded for this clone. The chain uses TRBV9 and TRBJ2-7, with D perhaps being TRBD1 or TRBD2 (5 bases each). The CDR3 is 14 residues long. Germline CDR1 SGDLS, CDR2 YYNGEE. V lost 7 bases, J lost 6 bases, and 20 bases lay in between. This chain's CDR3 is CASSKGRAGGEQYF. In DNA, the CDR3 is TGTGCCAGCTCCAAAGGCAGGGCTGGGGGCGAGCAGTACTTC.

V is TRBV20-1 and J is TRBJ1-2, with D tentatively TRBD1 (5 bases). Looked up from germline, CDR1 is DFQATT and CDR2 is SNEGSKA (reference sequence). V gave up 5 bases and J gave up 8 bases, with 9 bases separating them. The length of the CDR3 is 10 residues. The chain's CDR3 is CSARQRGYTF. As DNA, the CDR3 is TGCAGTGCTCGACAGAGGGGCTACACCTTC.

Here the CDR3 reads CASSLDHKNYGYTF. DNA of the CDR3: TGCGCCAGCAGCTTGGATCACAAGAACTATGGCTACACCTTC. The rearrangement uses TRBV5-1 and TRBJ1-2; D call uncertain. Germline CDR1 reads SGHRS; CDR2 reads YFSETQ. The CDR3 loop spans 14 amino acids. Trimming removed 0 bases at V and 2 bases at J, with 8 bases between.

V gene TRBV29-1 combines with J gene TRBJ2-2, with no clear D. Per germline, CDR1 SQVTM and CDR2 ANQGSEA. The CDR3 totals 15 residues. Trimming stripped 6 bases from V and 0 bases from J, with 14 bases between. CDR3 sequence (DNA): TGCAGCGTCCCTGCCCTCGGATCGAACACCGGGGAGCTGTTTTTT. This gives the protein CSVPALGSNTGELFF.

This clone is a singleton in its sample. The chain joins TRBV30 to TRBJ1-5; D ambiguous. With 0 bases removed from V and 3 bases from J, the gap between germline ends came to 6 bases. The CDR3 length is 13 residues. CDR1 and CDR2 from the germline V gene are GTSNPN and SVGIG (reference sequence). The CDR3, as DNA: TGTGCCTGGAGTGTACAGAACAATCAGCCCCAGCATTTT. Protein sequence: CAWSVQNNQPQHF. Based on the CDR3 plus reference TRBV30 and TRBJ1-5, the full variable domain is SQTIHQWPATLVQPVGSPLSLECTVEGTSNPNLYWYRQAAGRGLQLLFYSVGIGQISSEVPQNLSASRPQDRQFILSSKKLLLSDSGFYLCAWSVQNNQPQHFGDGTRLSIL.

The sample holds one count of this clone. This sequence joins TRBV5-4 and TRBJ2-3; 10 bases are shared with TRBD2. V lost 0 bases to trimming and J lost 2 bases; unmatched junction nucleotides: 3. In germline, CDR1 is SGHNT, CDR2 YYREEE (reference sequence). The length of the CDR3 is 16 residues. The CDR3 region is CASSLVAGGFTDTQYF. CDR3 nucleotides: TGTGCCAGCAGCTTGGTAGCGGGGGGCTTCACAGATACGCAGTATTTT.

The chain has TRBV5-4 and TRBJ1-1, with TRBD1 identical over 10 bases. There are 13 residues in the CDR3. With 3 bases clipped from V and 7 bases from J, the junction kept 3 bases outside the gene matches. The germline V gene has CDR1 SGHNT and CDR2 YYREEE (reference sequence). DNA of the CDR3: TGTGCCAGCAGCTGGGACAGGGGCCATGAAGCTTTCTTT. Translated, it gives CASSWDRGHEAFF.

J is TRBJ2-1 and V is TRBV6-5; 11 bases match TRBD2. Per germline, CDR1 MNHEY and CDR2 SVGAGI. V lost 2 bases, J lost 6 bases, and 6 bases stayed unmatched. This CDR3 spans 16 amino acids. The chain's CDR3 is CASSYLPSGGINEQFF. Written as DNA, the CDR3 is TGTGCCAGCAGTTACCTCCCTAGCGGGGGGATCAATGAGCAGTTCTTC.

The gene calls are TRBV7-8 and TRBJ1-5; D possibly corresponds to TRBD1 (5 bases). This CDR3 has 16 amino acids. V shed 6 bases and J shed 0 bases, with 15 bases lying between them. The germline gives CDR1 SGHVS, CDR2 FQNEAQ. In nucleotides, the CDR3 is TGTGCCAGCAGTAACCTCCAGGGTTATAGCAATCAGCCCCAGCATTTT. Translated, it gives CASSNLQGYSNQPQHF.

The chain is built from TRBV9 and TRBJ2-3; D may match TRBD1 or TRBD2 (5 bases each). Germline loops: CDR1 SGDLS, CDR2 YYNGEE. This CDR3 spans 17 amino acids. Deletions cut 4 bases from V and 0 bases from J, with 18 bases between. The CDR3 nucleotides are TGTGCCAGCAGCCCGAGAGGGGTTGGGGGTAGCACAGATACGCAGTATTTT. It codes for CASSPRGVGGSTDTQYF.

The chain recombines TRBV12-3 or TRBV12-4 with TRBJ1-2; D might be TRBD1 (5 bases). The CDR3 covers 13 residues. Trimming took 3 bases from V and 8 from J, leaving 13 bases between them. The CDR3 coding sequence is TGTGCCAGCAGTTTTGGGGGACCCGACGGCTACACCTTC. Encoded protein: CASSFGGPDGYTF.